This entry concerns a single T cell receptor (beta chain). Its antigen is still unknown. This sample stems from a study of naive and memory T cell subsets. General study findings and limits: Gini index rose across naive, CM, EM and EMRA in CD4 and CD8. A few larger clonotypes appeared in naive repertoires, especially CD8, possibly memory cells re-expressing CD45RA.

V lost 1 base, J lost 5 bases, and 4 bases lay in between. The germline gives CDR1 MDHEN, CDR2 SYDVKM. The CDR3 is 12 amino acids. An equimolar mix of two oligonucleotides served as the beta constant-region primer for TRBC1 and TRBC2. Four rounds of PCR amplified the ligated cDNA using nested alpha and beta constant-region primers plus SP2. An oligonucleotide with the SP2 primer and a 12-nucleotide UMI was ligated to the cDNA 3' end. TCRdb itself ran the UMI-ligation and nested PCR reads through MiXCR, one entry per CDR3 protein. The sample yields about 99,000 distinct CDR3 sequences, about 14% seen once.

V usage is TRBV28 and J usage is TRBJ2-3; the D is unclear. This sequence was found in a human donor in good health. The sample consisted of naive CD8+ T cells from blood. Here the CDR3 reads CASSLLEDTQYF. CDR3 in DNA: TGTGCCAGCAGTTTATTAGAAGATACGCAGTATTTT. Supplemented by reference TRBV28 and TRBJ2-3, the full variable domain reads DVKVTQSSRYLVKRTGEKVFLECVQDMDHENMFWYRQDPGLGLRLIYFSYDVKMKEKGDIPEGYSVSREKKERFSLILESASTNQTSMYLCASSLLEDTQYFGPGTRLTVL.